This T cell receptor (beta chain) was recovered during a study of T cells in women clearing cervical HPV infection. TCR beta CDR3 amplified by multiplex PCR from roughly 1,100 ng genomic DNA. Clones were read by immunoSEQ multiplex PCR, and TCRdb kept only the in-frame ones, dropping some. In total, the table holds tens of thousands of clones. Note on this clone: The read stops 3 residues short of the end of the CDR3; the missing end is completed from the germline J gene.

The J segment lost 5 bases and the V segment lost 4 bases, leaving 7 bases of the junction unmatched. The CDR3 covers 15 residues. Per germline, CDR1 SGHRS and CDR2 YFSETQ. The clonotype was recovered from a woman aged 18-70 years with a cervical HPV16 infection that either progressed to CIN3+ or cleared (not recorded which). The material sequenced was blood buffy coat. This chain connects TRBV5-1 to TRBJ1-4; 8 bases map to TRBD1. CDR3 DNA, as far as it was read: TGCGCCAGCAGCACTATGACAGGGGCGAATGAAAAA. Translation: CASSTMTGANEK. The whole CDR3 region reads CASSTMTGANEKLFF.